Listed below are T cell receptor beta chains from one sample, sequenced in a study of T-cell reconstitution after alpha-beta-depleted transplantation in children. TCRdb processed the PCR reads anew with MiXCR; each CDR3 protein has one entry. The sample has around 600,000 distinct CDR3 sequences, roughly 23% seen once; the top ten hold roughly an eighth. Sequencing used PBMCs, mostly from graft donor cells, obtained 360 days after TCRalphabeta/CD19-depleted stem cell transplant. All receptors derive from a boy in the first two years of life who had a stem cell transplant for acute myeloid leukemia, so the T cells may come from the graft donor. CDR3s include the opening cysteine and the closing phenylalanine or tryptophan. The order of the fields is D gene, clone size, V gene, J gene, CDR3 DNA, CDR3 protein. A D gene is named only where the DNA matches it firmly. Where a row states a size, it is once, few, many or the class of an expanded clone; other rows omit it.

D gene: NA; clone size: NA; V gene: TRBV18; J gene: TRBJ2-1; CDR3 DNA: TGTGCCAGCTCACCACCGCTCCGGGACTCCTACAATGAGCAGTTCTTC; CDR3 protein: CASSPPLRDSYNEQFF
D gene: TRBD1; clone size: NA; V gene: TRBV27; J gene: TRBJ2-5; CDR3 DNA: TGTGCCAGCAGTGCCATAACAGGGGAAGAGACCCAGTACTTC; CDR3 protein: CASSAITGEETQYF
D gene: NA; clone size: NA; V gene: TRBV4-2; J gene: TRBJ2-1; CDR3 DNA: TGTGCCAGCAGCCAAGTAGCACAGAATTTCTACAATGAGCAGTTCTTC; CDR3 protein: CASSQVAQNFYNEQFF
D gene: NA; clone size: NA; V gene: TRBV9; J gene: TRBJ2-7; CDR3 DNA: TGTGCCAGCAGCGTCGGGGGGCCAAACGAGCAGTACTTC; CDR3 protein: CASSVGGPNEQYF
D gene: NA; clone size: many; V gene: TRBV5-1; J gene: TRBJ2-7; CDR3 DNA: TGCGCCAGCAGCTGGGGTGGACGGGCGCCCTCCTACGAGCAGTACTTC; CDR3 protein: CASSWGGRAPSYEQYF
D gene: TRBD2; clone size: NA; V gene: TRBV20-1; J gene: TRBJ2-5; CDR3 DNA: TGCAGTGCTAATGGGCAAAGGACTAGCCCGTTTTTTCAGTACTTC; CDR3 protein: CSANGQRTSPFFQYF
D gene: TRBD1; clone size: NA; V gene: TRBV24-1; J gene: TRBJ1-1; CDR3 DNA: TGTGCCACCAGCCGGACAGGGGACAACACTGAAGCTTTCTTT; CDR3 protein: CATSRTGDNTEAFF
D gene: NA; clone size: many; V gene: TRBV12-3/TRBV12-4; J gene: TRBJ1-2; CDR3 DNA: TGTGCCAGCAAGGACAGTTACCACTACACCTTC; CDR3 protein: CASKDSYHYTF
D gene: NA; clone size: few; V gene: TRBV6-1; J gene: TRBJ2-4; CDR3 DNA: TGTGCCAGCAGCCGTTCGAATAGGGACTCAAACATTCAGTACTTC; CDR3 protein: CASSRSNRDSNIQYF
D gene: NA; clone size: NA; V gene: TRBV6-5; J gene: TRBJ2-1; CDR3 DNA: TGTGCCAGCAGGGGGCTGAGGAATGAGCAGTTCTTC; CDR3 protein: CASRGLRNEQFF
D gene: TRBD1; clone size: few; V gene: TRBV10-3; J gene: TRBJ1-6; CDR3 DNA: TGTGCCATCAGTGAGTGGGACAGGGGTGATTCACCCCTCCACTTT; CDR3 protein: CAISEWDRGDSPLHF
D gene: NA; clone size: NA; V gene: TRBV15; J gene: TRBJ1-2; CDR3 DNA: TGTGCCACCGGGGTTAACTATGGCTACACCTTC; CDR3 protein: CATGVNYGYTF
D gene: NA; clone size: NA; V gene: TRBV7-6; J gene: TRBJ2-5; CDR3 DNA: TGTGCCAGCAGCTTAGAGATCCGGCTAGAGACCCAGTACTTC; CDR3 protein: CASSLEIRLETQYF
D gene: TRBD2; clone size: many; V gene: TRBV7-9; J gene: TRBJ2-7; CDR3 DNA: TGTGCCAGCAGCGACCTAGCGGGGGGGCTGTACGAGCAGTACTTC; CDR3 protein: CASSDLAGGLYEQYF
D gene: NA; clone size: few; V gene: TRBV10-2; J gene: TRBJ1-5; CDR3 DNA: TGCGCCAGCAACGAGGGGGATCAGCCCCAGCATTTT; CDR3 protein: CASNEGDQPQHF
D gene: NA; clone size: many; V gene: TRBV5-1; J gene: TRBJ2-3; CDR3 DNA: TGCGCCAGCAGCTTGCGCCAGGCTAGCACAGATACGCAGTATTTT; CDR3 protein: CASSLRQASTDTQYF
D gene: TRBD1; clone size: many; V gene: TRBV28; J gene: TRBJ1-3; CDR3 DNA: TGTGCCAGCAGCGGGACAGTCTCTGGAAACACCATATATTTT; CDR3 protein: CASSGTVSGNTIYF